The clone carrying this TCR beta chain was seen at least ten times. Methods used by the authors: Scientists estimated how many nucleated cells there were by amplifying reference gene primers. The data were produced by immunoSEQ multiplex PCR, yet TCRdb's version contains in-frame clones alone and is incomplete. V and J calls and clone size are those listed in that table; D and trimming were worked out from the DNA. The sample shows approximately 90,000 clones, roughly four fifths of them seen only once. This specimen belongs to a study of blood T cell repertoires in COVID-19. Background on the study: PBMCs, B-cell-depleted T cells, or T cells were the source of the cDNA or gDNA that made up the material.

This CDR3 region has 12 residues. Trimming left V 3 bases short and J 3 bases short, with 6 bases between. Germline V gene sequence: CDR1 SNHLY, CDR2 FYNNEI. Sequenced material: peripheral blood. The chain is built from TRBV2 and TRBJ2-7; no reliable D call. This sequence originates from a woman aged 80 or over with acute or convalescent COVID-19. The CDR3 DNA reads TGTGCCAGCAGTGACAGATACTACGAGCAGTACTTC. This sequence encodes CASSDRYYEQYF.